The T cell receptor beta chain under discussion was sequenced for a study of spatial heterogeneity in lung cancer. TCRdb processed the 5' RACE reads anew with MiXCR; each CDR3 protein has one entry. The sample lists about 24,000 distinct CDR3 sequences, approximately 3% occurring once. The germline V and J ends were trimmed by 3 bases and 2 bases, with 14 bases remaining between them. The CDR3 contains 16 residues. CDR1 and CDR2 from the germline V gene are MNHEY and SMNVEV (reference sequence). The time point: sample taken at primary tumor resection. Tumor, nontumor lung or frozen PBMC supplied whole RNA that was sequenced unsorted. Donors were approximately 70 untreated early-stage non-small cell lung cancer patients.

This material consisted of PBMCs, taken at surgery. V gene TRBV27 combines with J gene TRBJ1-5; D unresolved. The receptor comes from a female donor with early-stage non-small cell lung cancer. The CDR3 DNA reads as TGTGCCAGCAGTTTGTCCGGGGAATCTGGCAATCAGCCCCAGCATTTT. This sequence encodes CASSLSGESGNQPQHF.